This TCR beta chain comes out of a study of regulatory T cells in long-lasting Graves disease. The study, taken as a whole, reports: The researchers studied only peripheral blood, not thyroid tissue. With a small sample size, accuracy may have been reduced.

Time point indicated: newly diagnosed GD, antithyroid drugs for less than 3 months. After RNA was extracted from PBMCs, the TCR library was made from it. Patient provenance is recorded as an endocrinology department in Xi'an, China. V was trimmed by 6 bases and J by 2 bases, leaving 13 bases between them. The germline V gene has CDR1 DFQATT and CDR2 SNEGSKA (reference sequence). The CDR3 runs 13 residues. Assembly of TCR beta libraries relied on iRepertoire HTBI primers together with Arm-PCR of CDR3 regions. One entry per CDR3 protein results from TCRdb running MiXCR on the multiplex PCR reads. The sample holds hundreds of thousands of distinct CDR3 sequences, 13% seen once. Comment on this clonotype: Its antigen is as yet unknown.

These data were also filed under a second study, of T cells in Graves' hyperthyroidism and ophthalmopathy. As reported in that work: In blood, most of the thyroid clonotypes expanded above 0.001 were also present.

The chain employs TRBV20-1 and TRBJ2-5; D may be TRBD1 or TRBD2 (6 bases each). Sequencing was performed on peripheral blood mononuclear cells (PBMCs), taken at new diagnosis, from a patient treated with antithyroid drugs. This receptor was taken from a man aged 25-40 years with Graves disease. CDR3 amino acids: CSAVQGLQETQYF. CDR3 nucleotides: TGCAGTGCAGTACAGGGACTGCAAGAGACCCAGTACTTC.